This is a list of T cell receptor beta chains from one sample in a study of blood T cell repertoires in COVID-19. Method: immunoSEQ multiplex PCR; TCRdb's copy keeps in-frame clones and lacks some. This table has about 310,000 clones, about 89% appearing once. Sequencing was done on a sample of PBMCs or T cells enriched from blood (not recorded which). All receptors come from a woman aged 40 to 50 who had recovered from COVID-19. Both conserved end residues are part of each CDR3. D genes are given only for firm matches.

>TRBV20-1|TRBD2
CSASLSSGRSPEQFF
>TRBV12-5|.
CASVVQGYNEQFF
>TRBV3-1/TRBV3-2|TRBD2
CASSQAPSGDYEQYF
>TRBV28|.
CASRKAGANVLTF
>TRBV28|TRBD2
CASGTGTSGPQETQYF
>TRBV11-3|TRBD2
CASSFPSGSGEQYF
>TRBV7-3|.
CASSLRLAGANVLTF
>TRBV13|TRBD2
CASSPEAPRGGSYEQYF
>TRBV28|TRBD2
CASTSGGSSYEQYF
>TRBV29-1|.
CSVEYPRNTEAFF
>TRBV7-8|TRBD1
CASSYGQGLPYEQYF
>TRBV5-1|.
CASSLEGHPNQPQHF
>TRBV28|.
CASSFAGDGNQPQHF
>TRBV27|.
CASSLWGRSNYGYTF
>TRBV4-1|.
CASSAGGPGGSYEQYF
>TRBV18|TRBD2
CASSPSGGAYEQYF
>TRBV30|.
CAWTVTSSYNEQFF
>TRBV2|TRBD2
CASVRLAGGINTGELFF
>TRBV4-1|TRBD1
CASSQDYGQGTSPLHF
>TRBV11-2|.
CASSLAGNNNNPIYF
>TRBV30|.
CAWSVQYSGNTIYF
>TRBV28|.
CASTVQSHNYGYTF
>TRBV29-1|TRBD2
CSVVLAGGLDTQYF
>TRBV27|.
CASSLAGRDTEAFF
>TRBV18|.
CASSPLRSLSNQPQHF
>TRBV27|.
CASSLSGSYGYTF
>TRBV28|TRBD1
CASRFQGVQMNTEAFF
>TRBV7-3|.
CASSLRGRAGEAFF
>TRBV30|.
CAWSVGDSNQPQHF
>TRBV4-3|.
CASSQTGSSLAKNIQYF
>TRBV6-6|TRBD1
CASSYGQGVSWGYTF
>TRBV18|TRBD1
CASSPGQGRGTDTQYF
>TRBV2|TRBD2
CASLGTSGYYEQYF
>TRBV7-9|.
CASSLGGLSSGNTIYF
>TRBV28|TRBD1
CASSGSSGGRFYGYTF
>TRBV19|.
CASSMVGGGDTEAFF
>TRBV5-6|TRBD2
CASSLARSGRGYNEQFF
>TRBV7-9|.
CASSSPGGPAYEQYF
>TRBV7-2|.
CASSLELGSSYEQYF
>TRBV7-2|.
CASSPTQGWHGYTF